The 26 T cell receptor beta chains given below trace back to one sample, sequenced in a study of monozygotic twins with inflammatory bowel disease. TCRdb reanalyzed the 5' RACE reads and collapses them to one entry per CDR3 protein, without DNA. Found here are 150,000 to 200,000 distinct CDR3 sequences; the top ten clones hold about 2.7%. The material sequenced was blood. The receptors here all came from a human donor with ulcerative colitis or Crohn's disease, or a healthy co-twin of an affected twin (not recorded which).

The rearrangement uses TRBV25-1 and TRBJ2-1; absent DNA, TCRdb's TRBD1 call cannot be checked. There are 14 residues in the CDR3. The germline CDR1 and CDR2 sequences are MGHDK and SYGVNS. CDR3 sequence: CASSEGTRYNEQFF. The full variable domain, its missing parts supplied by reference TRBV25-1 and TRBJ2-1, is EADIYQTPRYLVIGTGKKITLECSQTMGHDKMYWYQQDPGMELHLIHYSYGVNSTEKGDLSSESTVSRIRTEHFPLTLESARPSHTSQYLCASSEGTRYNEQFFGPGTRLTVL.

The V call is TRBV20-1, the J call TRBJ1-5; TCRdb returns TRBD1, unconfirmable since there is no DNA. The CDR3 length is 16 residues. The germline gives CDR1 DFQATT, CDR2 SNEGSKA (reference sequence). This chain's CDR3 is CSAPGVGVRSNQPQHF.

This chain uses TRBV28 with TRBJ2-3; TCRdb picks TRBD2, but there is no DNA to check that call. The CDR3 is 14 amino acids. The germline gives CDR1 MDHEN, CDR2 SYDVKM. The CDR3 loop reads CASYLAGGTDTQYF.

The chain recombines TRBV11-3 with TRBJ2-2; the D call from TCRdb, TRBD2, cannot be confirmed without DNA. This CDR3 is built from 15 residues. The germline V gene encodes CDR1 SGHNT and CDR2 YENEEA. The CDR3 spells CASSQGGLDAGELFF. Combining the CDR3 with reference TRBV11-3 and TRBJ2-2 gives the whole variable domain EAGVVQSPRYKIIEKKQPVAFWCNPISGHNTLYWYLQNLGQGPELLIRYENEEAVDDSQLPKDRFSAERLKGVDSTLKIQPAELGDSAVYLCASSQGGLDAGELFFGEGSRLTVL.

J is TRBJ1-4 and V is TRBV5-1. Germline CDR1 and CDR2: SGHRS and YFSETQ. The CDR3 has 16 residues. This CDR3 reads CASSLGPGTSNEKLFF.

The chain has TRBV5-1 and TRBJ2-3; TCRdb returns TRBD2, unconfirmable since there is no DNA. The CDR3 runs 15 residues. CDR1 SGHRS and CDR2 YFSETQ come from the germline V gene. This chain's CDR3 is CASRRAGDGTDTQYF. The full variable domain, with the rest looked up from reference TRBV5-1 and TRBJ2-3, is KAGVTQTPRYLIKTRGQQVTLSCSPISGHRSVSWYQQTPGQGLQFLFEYFSETQRNKGNFPGRFSGRQFSNSRSEMNVSTLELGDSALYLCASRRAGDGTDTQYFGPGTRLTVL.

This chain links TRBV9 with TRBJ2-3; lacking DNA, the TRBD1 call made by TCRdb goes unchecked. Germline values: CDR1 SGDLS, CDR2 YYNGEE. The CDR3 is made up of 15 amino acids. This chain's CDR3 is CASSVPPSITDTQYF.

This rearrangement joins TRBV5-1 to TRBJ2-5. From germline, CDR1 is SGHRS and CDR2 YFSETQ. The CDR3 sequence is 15 residues long. The chain's CDR3 is CASSLGRRYQETQYF. Using reference TRBV5-1 and TRBJ2-5 for the parts outside the CDR3, the full variable domain is KAGVTQTPRYLIKTRGQQVTLSCSPISGHRSVSWYQQTPGQGLQFLFEYFSETQRNKGNFPGRFSGRQFSNSRSEMNVSTLELGDSALYLCASSLGRRYQETQYFGPGTRLLVL.

V is TRBV19 and J is TRBJ1-2. The CDR3 is 15 residues long. Germline CDR1 is LNHDA and CDR2 is SQIVND (reference sequence). The CDR3: CASSMGGLSTYGYTF.

The chain recombines TRBV4-2 with TRBJ2-7. CDR3 length: 14 residues. Germline V lookup: CDR1 LGHNA, CDR2 YNFKEQ. CDR3 in amino acids: CASSPGGRLYEQYF.

The chain couples TRBV25-1 to TRBJ2-7; TCRdb's D call of TRBD1 is untestable without DNA. CDR3 size: 15 residues. The germline CDR1 and CDR2 sequences are MGHDK and SYGVNS. The CDR3 is CASSPRPGGGYEQYF.

J is TRBJ1-3 and V is TRBV5-1; as DNA is missing, the TRBD1 call by TCRdb cannot be tested. Germline V lookup: CDR1 SGHRS, CDR2 YFSETQ. The CDR3 consists of 17 residues. CDR3 protein: CASSLVSGTGVGNTIYF.

The chain links TRBV28 to TRBJ2-3; absent DNA, TCRdb's TRBD2 call cannot be checked. This CDR3 comprises 17 residues. CDR1 is MDHEN, CDR2 SYDVKM, per germline. CDR3 protein: CASSPRVWPGGPDTQYF.

J is TRBJ2-5 and V is TRBV6-1; TCRdb's D gene call, TRBD2, goes unchecked for lack of DNA. CDR1 and CDR2 from the germline V gene are MNHNS and SASEGT. The CDR3 contains 14 residues. CDR3 protein: CASNQLAGQETQYF.

The chain has TRBV29-1 and TRBJ1-2. Germline values: CDR1 SQVTM, CDR2 ANQGSEA. The CDR3 spans 13 residues. The chain's CDR3 is CSVASGYLRGYTF.

V usage is TRBV3-1 and J usage is TRBJ2-3; there is no DNA to check the TCRdb D call of TRBD2. The CDR3 contains 17 residues. CDR1 and CDR2 (germline): LGHDT, YNNKEL (reference sequence). The CDR3 sequence: CASSPTLLAGETDTQYF.

This CDR3 reads CSARDLRVDTQYF. V and J are TRBV20-1 and TRBJ2-3; the TRBD2 assignment by TCRdb is unverifiable without DNA. This CDR3 region has 13 residues. From germline, CDR1 is DFQATT and CDR2 SNEGSKA (reference sequence).

The chain uses TRBV12-3 or TRBV12-4 and TRBJ2-2; TCRdb returns TRBD1, unconfirmable since there is no DNA. This CDR3 is built from 16 residues. The CDR3 sequence is CATHLRRDSFTGELFF.

The chain carries TRBV12-3 or TRBV12-4 and TRBJ2-7. This CDR3 is built from 14 residues. Here the CDR3 reads CASSFSGLSYEQYF.

The V gene is TRBV6-5, the J gene TRBJ2-7; TCRdb names TRBD1, which stays unverified in the absence of DNA. The CDR3 consists of 15 residues. The germline gives CDR1 MNHEY, CDR2 SVGAGI. CDR3 region: CASSYVSRASYEQYF.

V is TRBV7-8 and J is TRBJ2-7; as DNA is missing, the TRBD2 call by TCRdb cannot be tested. CDR3 size: 15 residues. Germline V gene lookup returns CDR1 SGHVS and CDR2 FQNEAQ. CDR3 residues: CASSSKTGLSYEQYF. Filled out from reference TRBV7-8 and TRBJ2-7, the complete variable domain reads GAGVSQSPRYKVAKRGQDVALRCDPISGHVSLFWYQQALGQGPEFLTYFQNEAQLDKSGLPSDRFFAERPEGSVSTLKIQRTQQEDSAVYLCASSSKTGLSYEQYFGPGTRLTVT.

The chain recombines TRBV29-1 with TRBJ2-3; TCRdb reports TRBD2, a call that lacks DNA to check it against. Germline-derived CDR1 and CDR2 are SQVTM and ANQGSEA. The CDR3 consists of 13 residues. The CDR3 region is CSTPWEATDTQYF.

The chain couples TRBV13 to TRBJ2-6; absent DNA, TCRdb's TRBD2 call cannot be checked. This CDR3 contains 17 residues. Germline values: CDR1 PRHDT, CDR2 FYEKMQ (reference sequence). The CDR3 reads CASSLEGDYSGANVLTF.

This sequence joins TRBV5-4 and TRBJ2-2; TCRdb's D call, TRBD1, is unchecked because there is no DNA. This CDR3 is 16 amino acids long. Germline CDR1 is SGHNT and CDR2 is YYREEE (reference sequence). The CDR3: CASRFSWTGLTAELFF.

The rearrangement uses TRBV2 and TRBJ2-5; TCRdb designates TRBD1, a call that cannot be tested without DNA. This CDR3 is built from 15 residues. Germline V CDR1 and CDR2: SNHLY, FYNNEI. This CDR3 reads CASSPSRGLKETQYF.

The gene calls are TRBV9 and TRBJ2-3; the D gene TCRdb calls, TRBD2, cannot be checked with no DNA. Germline V lookup: CDR1 SGDLS, CDR2 YYNGEE. The CDR3 loop spans 16 amino acids. Here the CDR3 reads CASSGGLAGVPDTQYF. Full variable domain (remainder filled in from reference TRBV9 and TRBJ2-3): DSGVTQTPKHLITATGQRVTLRCSPRSGDLSVYWYQQSLDQGLQFLIQYYNGEERAKGNILERFSAQQFPDLHSELNLSSLELGDSALYFCASSGGLAGVPDTQYFGPGTRLTVL.